This T cell receptor beta chain originates from a study of T cell responses to AZD1222 COVID-19 vaccine. Whole-study findings and limits: Most donors were white British and more were female, and clonal diversity was possibly underestimated. Just a handful of people given AZD1222 tested seropositive at baseline.

Analyses pooled second doses at about 4 or about 12 weeks. CDR1 and CDR2 (germline): SGHNT, YENEEA. The CDR3 runs to 11 residues. V shed 2 bases and J shed 12 bases, with 8 bases lying between them. Generated by immunoSEQ multiplex PCR, the TCRdb table keeps only in-frame clones and is missing some. The repertoire consists of around 120,000 clones, with roughly 85% occurring once and the leading ten covering 2% to 3%. This clone was seen a few times. Its antigen is not known. The sequencing here drew on peripheral blood, taken 28 days after the second AZD1222 dose. The source of this sequence is an adult who received the AZD1222 COVID-19 vaccine. J is TRBJ2-1 and V is TRBV11-3; D uncertain. The CDR3 DNA reads TGTGCCAGCAGCTTATTCTCGCGGCAGTTCTTC. Translation gives CASSLFSRQFF.